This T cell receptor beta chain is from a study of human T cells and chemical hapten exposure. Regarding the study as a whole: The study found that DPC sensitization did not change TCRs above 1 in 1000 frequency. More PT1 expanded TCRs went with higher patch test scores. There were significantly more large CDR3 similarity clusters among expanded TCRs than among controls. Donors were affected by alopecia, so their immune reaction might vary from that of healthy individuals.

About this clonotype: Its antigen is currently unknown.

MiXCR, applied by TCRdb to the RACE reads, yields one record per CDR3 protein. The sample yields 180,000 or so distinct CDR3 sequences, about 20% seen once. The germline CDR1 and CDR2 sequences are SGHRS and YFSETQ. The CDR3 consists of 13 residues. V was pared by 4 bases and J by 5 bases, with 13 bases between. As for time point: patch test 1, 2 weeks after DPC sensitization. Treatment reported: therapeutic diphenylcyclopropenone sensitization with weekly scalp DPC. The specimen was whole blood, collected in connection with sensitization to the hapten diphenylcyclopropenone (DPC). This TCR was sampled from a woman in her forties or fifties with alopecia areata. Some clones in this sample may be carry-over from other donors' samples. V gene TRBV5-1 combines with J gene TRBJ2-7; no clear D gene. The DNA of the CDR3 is TGCGCCAGCAGCCCCCCCGGAGTGAACGAGCAGTACTTC. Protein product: CASSPPGVNEQYF.